Sequencing of this TCR beta chain was carried out in a study of blood T cells in healthy people across ages. Germline V gene data show CDR1 as MNHEY and CDR2 as SVGEGT. The V and J ends lost 6 bases and 0 bases, in that order; junction bases with no gene match: 8. CDR3 length: 16 amino acids. The authors extracted at least 5.5 micrograms of total RNA per sample. The authors ran a second PCR of about 6 to 11 cycles using a sample-barcoded 5' primer and a J-beta primer mix. TCRdb recomputed calls from the 5' RACE reads with MiXCR, one row per CDR3 protein. The sample lists approximately 1.5 million distinct CDR3 sequences, 40% to 45% occurring once.

The sequenced sample was blood. The TCR comes from a woman younger than 30 in good health. The chain couples TRBV6-2 or TRBV6-3 to TRBJ2-7, with 10 bases identical to TRBD2. Written as DNA, the CDR3 is TGTGCCAGCAGCACCTATCCTAGCGGGAGCTCCTACGAGCAGTACTTC. Protein product: CASSTYPSGSSYEQYF.